This passage covers 9 T cell receptor beta chains from one sample sequenced in a study of cytomegalovirus exposure and HLA in healthy donors. Primers for the PCR totalled 60 Vbeta and 13 Jbeta. Generated by immunoSEQ multiplex PCR, the TCRdb table keeps only in-frame clones and is missing some. The sample contains 200,000 to 250,000 clones, about 83% of which appear only once. The sequenced sample consisted of PBMCs. Source of these receptors: a girl between 10 and 17 years old in good health and CMV-seronegative.

The V call is TRBV18, the J call TRBJ1-2, with 9 bases aligning to TRBD1. Germline V CDR1 and CDR2: KGHSH, LQKENI. CDR3 size: 14 residues. Trimming took 2 bases from V and 6 from J; bases not matched to a gene: 4. This CDR3 is CASSPTGGADGYTF. DNA for the CDR3: TGTGCCAGCTCACCAACAGGGGGCGCGGATGGCTACACCTTC. Full variable domain (outside the CDR3, taken from reference TRBV18 and TRBJ1-2): NAGVMQNPRHLVRRRGQEARLRCSPMKGHSHVYWYRQLPEEGLKFMVYLQKENIIDESGMPKERFSAEFPKEGPSILRIQQVVRGDSAAYFCASSPTGGADGYTFGSGTRLTVV.

The gene calls are TRBV2 and TRBJ1-1; D is perhaps TRBD1 (5 bases). V was clipped by 1 base and J by 0 bases, with 9 bases between them. The CDR3 spans 15 residues. Germline loops: CDR1 SNHLY, CDR2 FYNNEI. CDR3: CASSEEVRVNTEAFF. CDR3 DNA sequence: TGTGCCAGCAGTGAAGAGGTCAGGGTGAACACTGAAGCTTTCTTT. Looking up the rest from reference TRBV2 and TRBJ1-1 gives the full variable domain: EPEVTQTPSHQVTQMGQEVILRCVPISNHLYFYWYRQILGQKVEFLVSFYNNEISEKSEIFDDQFSVERPDGSNFTLKIRSTKLEDSAMYFCASSEEVRVNTEAFFGQGTRLTVV.

The gene calls are TRBV4-1 and TRBJ1-6; 10 bases are shared with TRBD1. Germline assignment: CDR1 MGHRA and CDR2 YSYEKL. The length of the CDR3 is 17 residues. Unmatched junction bases numbered 14, after V lost 5 bases and J lost 10 bases. The CDR3 loop is CASSAHLGQGIQSPLHF. The CDR3 DNA reads as TGCGCCAGCAGCGCTCATCTGGGACAGGGGATACAATCACCCCTCCACTTT.

The chain uses TRBV11-2 and TRBJ2-7; the D is unclear. CDR1 is SGHAT and CDR2 is FQNNGV in the germline V gene. V lost 3 bases and J lost 3, with 12 bases in between. The CDR3 length is 14 residues. The CDR3 sequence: CASSFGASGYEQYF. As DNA, the CDR3 is TGTGCCAGCAGCTTCGGAGCCTCGGGCTACGAGCAGTACTTC.

The genes are TRBV11-2 and TRBJ1-4; 10 bases align to TRBD1. Germline lookup yields CDR1 SGHAT and CDR2 FQNNGV. V shed 2 bases and J 5 bases; nucleotides not matched to a gene: 5. The CDR3 contains 16 residues. CDR3 sequence: CASSLWTGGRNEKLFF. The CDR3 DNA reads as TGTGCCAGCAGCTTATGGACAGGGGGTCGGAATGAAAAACTGTTTTTT.

This clone has only one observation. The chain carries TRBV30 and TRBJ2-2; the match to TRBD2 covers 14 bases. J was trimmed by 6 bases and V by 8 bases; bases with no gene match: 14. CDR1 GTSNPN and CDR2 SVGIG come from the germline V gene (reference sequence). The CDR3 runs to 17 residues. The DNA for the CDR3 is TGTGCCGGGTCCCCCGGGACTAGCGGGAGAGGTGCCGGGGAGCTGTTTTTT. As protein: CAGSPGTSGRGAGELFF. The full variable domain, in which reference TRBV30 and TRBJ2-2 provide the parts outside the CDR3, is SQTIHQWPATLVQPVGSPLSLECTVEGTSNPNLYWYRQAAGRGLQLLFYSVGIGQISSEVPQNLSASRPQDRQFILSSKKLLLSDSGFYLCAGSPGTSGRGAGELFFGEGSRLTVL.

The chain has TRBV27 and TRBJ1-4, with 7 bases that match TRBD1. V was pared by 0 bases and J by 8 bases, with 6 bases of the junction left unmatched. Germline V gene data show CDR1 as MNHEY and CDR2 as SMNVEV (reference sequence). The CDR3 covers 15 residues. CDR3 in amino acids: CASSLSRQGGEKLFF. CDR3 nucleotide sequence: TGTGCCAGCAGTTTATCTCGACAGGGAGGCGAAAAACTGTTTTTT.

This sequence joins TRBV25-1 and TRBJ1-2; D gene ambiguous. Germline CDR1 is MGHDK and CDR2 is SYGVNS. Trimming left V 4 bases short and J 2 bases short, with 5 bases between. This CDR3 spans 12 amino acids. The CDR3 DNA sequence: TGTGCCAGCAGTGCGGGGAACTATGGCTACACCTTC. Encoded protein: CASSAGNYGYTF.

The table lists this clone with a count of one. The V call is TRBV11-3, the J call TRBJ2-3, with 10 bases lining up with TRBD1. CDR3 length: 16 residues. Germline V gene sequence: CDR1 SGHNT, CDR2 YENEEA. Trimming at V came to 5 bases and at J to 2 bases, leaving 7 bases not matched to a gene. CDR3 nucleotides: TGTGCCAGCAGCCTACGGACAGGGGGACACACAGATACGCAGTATTTT. Its translation: CASSLRTGGHTDTQYF.